This T cell receptor (beta chain) was obtained from a study of T cell changes during pregnancy in multiple sclerosis. Sequencing used immunoSEQ multiplex PCR; TCRdb keeps in-frame clones, though not all of them. The sample gives approximately 38,000 clones, 92% of which show up once; around 5.5% is in the top ten. From germline, CDR1 is MNHEY and CDR2 SMNVEV (reference sequence). V lost 6 bases to trimming and J lost 8 bases; unmatched junction nucleotides: 12. CDR3 size: 15 residues. Sequencing used CD8+ T cells from peripheral blood mononuclear cells, obtained in the third trimester of pregnancy. The V gene is TRBV27, the J gene TRBJ2-1; 8 positions agree with TRBD2. The TCR was taken from a female donor with multiple sclerosis, enrolled in a pregnancy study. Written as DNA, the CDR3 is TGTGCCAGCAGACTTATGTCGCTAGCGGGTTATGAGCAGTTCTTC. Its protein is CASRLMSLAGYEQFF.